Listed below are T cell receptor beta chains from one sample, sequenced in a study of OX40 agonist ivuxolimab in advanced cancers. Only in-frame clones appear in the TCRdb table, and some are missing; sequencing was by immunoSEQ multiplex PCR. The sample records about 72,000 clones, 75% to 90% being singletons. This sample comprised CD4+ or CD8+ T cells sorted from blood, obtained in a trial of the OX40 agonist ivuxolimab. These receptors originate from an adult with an advanced solid tumor such as melanoma, head and neck, liver or kidney cancer. Each CDR3 is given with its conserved first and last residue. A D gene is named only where the DNA matches it firmly. Only some rows state a clone size, as once, few, many or a class for expanded clones.

j_gene: TRBJ1-1
d_gene: .
abundance: .
v_gene: TRBV5-1
CDR3aa: CASSQGGGVDTEAFF
CDR3nt: TGCGCCAGCAGCCAAGGGGGAGGGGTGGACACTGAAGCTTTCTTT

j_gene: TRBJ2-6
d_gene: .
abundance: .
v_gene: TRBV5-4
CDR3aa: CASSLGGISGANVLTF
CDR3nt: TGTGCCAGCAGCTTGGGGGGAATCTCTGGGGCCAACGTCCTGACTTTC

j_gene: TRBJ1-3
d_gene: .
abundance: .
v_gene: TRBV9
CDR3aa: CASSAYPVPGNTIYF
CDR3nt: TGTGCCAGCAGCGCATATCCTGTTCCCGGGAACACCATATATTTT

j_gene: TRBJ2-7
d_gene: TRBD1
abundance: .
v_gene: TRBV6-5
CDR3aa: CASRTGNPYEQYF
CDR3nt: TGTGCCAGTCGGACAGGGAACCCCTACGAGCAGTACTTC

j_gene: TRBJ2-5
d_gene: TRBD2
abundance: few
v_gene: TRBV4-1
CDR3aa: CASSPGLARETQYF
CDR3nt: TGCGCCAGCAGCCCAGGACTAGCGAGAGAGACCCAGTACTTC

j_gene: TRBJ1-1
d_gene: .
abundance: few
v_gene: TRBV7-2
CDR3aa: CASSSTQGTEAFF
CDR3nt: TGTGCCAGCAGCTCCACACAGGGAACTGAAGCTTTCTTT

j_gene: TRBJ2-1
d_gene: TRBD1
abundance: once
v_gene: TRBV15
CDR3aa: CATSRDRDSGQFF
CDR3nt: TGTGCCACCAGCAGAGATCGGGACAGCGGGCAGTTCTTC

j_gene: TRBJ2-2
d_gene: TRBD2
abundance: .
v_gene: TRBV7-3
CDR3aa: CASSPGPAGGNTGELFF
CDR3nt: TGTGCCAGCAGCCCCGGCCCGGCGGGAGGAAACACCGGGGAGCTGTTTTTT

j_gene: TRBJ1-1
d_gene: .
abundance: .
v_gene: TRBV25-1
CDR3aa: CASSGLSGDTEAFF
CDR3nt: TGTGCCAGCAGTGGCCTCTCTGGGGACACTGAAGCTTTCTTT

j_gene: TRBJ2-2
d_gene: .
abundance: once
v_gene: TRBV2
CDR3aa: CASSDRGANTGELFF
CDR3nt: TGTGCCAGCAGTGATAGGGGGGCGAACACCGGGGAGCTGTTTTTT

j_gene: TRBJ2-7
d_gene: .
abundance: .
v_gene: TRBV10-3
CDR3aa: CAIPRGGKEYGEQYF
CDR3nt: TGTGCCATCCCGCGGGGCGGGAAAGAGTACGGCGAGCAGTACTTC

j_gene: TRBJ2-3
d_gene: .
abundance: .
v_gene: TRBV5-1
CDR3aa: CASSLNGGPTDTQYF
CDR3nt: TGCGCCAGCAGCTTGAATGGGGGGCCTACAGATACGCAGTATTTT

j_gene: TRBJ2-3
d_gene: TRBD2
abundance: .
v_gene: TRBV29-1
CDR3aa: CSGSRGGGDTQYF
CDR3nt: TGCAGCGGGTCCCGGGGGGGAGGGGATACGCAGTATTTT

j_gene: TRBJ1-1
d_gene: TRBD1
abundance: .
v_gene: TRBV6-1
CDR3aa: CASRVDDRGTEAFF
CDR3nt: TGTGCCAGCAGGGTCGACGACAGGGGCACTGAAGCTTTCTTT